This T cell receptor beta chain was profiled in a study of monozygotic twins with inflammatory bowel disease. Notes on this clonotype: Its specificity is not known.

Study-wide points: The results supported no single strong signal or clonotype associated with IBD.

The input for each TCR library was approximately 3,800 ng of total RNA. The template-switching step introduced UMIs that carried a 6-nucleotide sample barcode. TCRdb re-analyzed the 5' RACE reads; it lists each CDR3 protein once, without DNA. This sample's table has just over 300,000 distinct CDR3 sequences. There are 21 residues in the CDR3. Input material: blood. The chain couples TRBV12-3 or TRBV12-4 to TRBJ2-1; TCRdb lists TRBD2, though no DNA is available to test this call. The clonotype originates from a human donor with ulcerative colitis or Crohn's disease, or a healthy co-twin of an affected twin (not recorded which). The CDR3 is CASSLRGMAHGTSGRYNEQFF.